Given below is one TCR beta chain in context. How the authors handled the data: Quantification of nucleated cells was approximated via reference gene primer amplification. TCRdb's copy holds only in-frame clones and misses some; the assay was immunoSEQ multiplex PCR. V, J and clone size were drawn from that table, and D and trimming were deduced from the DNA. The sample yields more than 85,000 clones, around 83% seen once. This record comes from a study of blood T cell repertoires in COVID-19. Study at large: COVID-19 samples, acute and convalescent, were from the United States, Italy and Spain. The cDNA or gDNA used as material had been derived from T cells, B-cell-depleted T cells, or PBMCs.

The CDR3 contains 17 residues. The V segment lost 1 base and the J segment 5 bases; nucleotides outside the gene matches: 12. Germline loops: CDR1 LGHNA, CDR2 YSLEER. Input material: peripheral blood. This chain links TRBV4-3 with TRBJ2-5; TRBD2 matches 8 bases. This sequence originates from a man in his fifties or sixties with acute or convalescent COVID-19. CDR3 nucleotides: TGCGCCAGCAGCCAAGGGGGATTGCGGGGGGCCGGGGAGACCCAGTACTTC. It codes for CASSQGGLRGAGETQYF.